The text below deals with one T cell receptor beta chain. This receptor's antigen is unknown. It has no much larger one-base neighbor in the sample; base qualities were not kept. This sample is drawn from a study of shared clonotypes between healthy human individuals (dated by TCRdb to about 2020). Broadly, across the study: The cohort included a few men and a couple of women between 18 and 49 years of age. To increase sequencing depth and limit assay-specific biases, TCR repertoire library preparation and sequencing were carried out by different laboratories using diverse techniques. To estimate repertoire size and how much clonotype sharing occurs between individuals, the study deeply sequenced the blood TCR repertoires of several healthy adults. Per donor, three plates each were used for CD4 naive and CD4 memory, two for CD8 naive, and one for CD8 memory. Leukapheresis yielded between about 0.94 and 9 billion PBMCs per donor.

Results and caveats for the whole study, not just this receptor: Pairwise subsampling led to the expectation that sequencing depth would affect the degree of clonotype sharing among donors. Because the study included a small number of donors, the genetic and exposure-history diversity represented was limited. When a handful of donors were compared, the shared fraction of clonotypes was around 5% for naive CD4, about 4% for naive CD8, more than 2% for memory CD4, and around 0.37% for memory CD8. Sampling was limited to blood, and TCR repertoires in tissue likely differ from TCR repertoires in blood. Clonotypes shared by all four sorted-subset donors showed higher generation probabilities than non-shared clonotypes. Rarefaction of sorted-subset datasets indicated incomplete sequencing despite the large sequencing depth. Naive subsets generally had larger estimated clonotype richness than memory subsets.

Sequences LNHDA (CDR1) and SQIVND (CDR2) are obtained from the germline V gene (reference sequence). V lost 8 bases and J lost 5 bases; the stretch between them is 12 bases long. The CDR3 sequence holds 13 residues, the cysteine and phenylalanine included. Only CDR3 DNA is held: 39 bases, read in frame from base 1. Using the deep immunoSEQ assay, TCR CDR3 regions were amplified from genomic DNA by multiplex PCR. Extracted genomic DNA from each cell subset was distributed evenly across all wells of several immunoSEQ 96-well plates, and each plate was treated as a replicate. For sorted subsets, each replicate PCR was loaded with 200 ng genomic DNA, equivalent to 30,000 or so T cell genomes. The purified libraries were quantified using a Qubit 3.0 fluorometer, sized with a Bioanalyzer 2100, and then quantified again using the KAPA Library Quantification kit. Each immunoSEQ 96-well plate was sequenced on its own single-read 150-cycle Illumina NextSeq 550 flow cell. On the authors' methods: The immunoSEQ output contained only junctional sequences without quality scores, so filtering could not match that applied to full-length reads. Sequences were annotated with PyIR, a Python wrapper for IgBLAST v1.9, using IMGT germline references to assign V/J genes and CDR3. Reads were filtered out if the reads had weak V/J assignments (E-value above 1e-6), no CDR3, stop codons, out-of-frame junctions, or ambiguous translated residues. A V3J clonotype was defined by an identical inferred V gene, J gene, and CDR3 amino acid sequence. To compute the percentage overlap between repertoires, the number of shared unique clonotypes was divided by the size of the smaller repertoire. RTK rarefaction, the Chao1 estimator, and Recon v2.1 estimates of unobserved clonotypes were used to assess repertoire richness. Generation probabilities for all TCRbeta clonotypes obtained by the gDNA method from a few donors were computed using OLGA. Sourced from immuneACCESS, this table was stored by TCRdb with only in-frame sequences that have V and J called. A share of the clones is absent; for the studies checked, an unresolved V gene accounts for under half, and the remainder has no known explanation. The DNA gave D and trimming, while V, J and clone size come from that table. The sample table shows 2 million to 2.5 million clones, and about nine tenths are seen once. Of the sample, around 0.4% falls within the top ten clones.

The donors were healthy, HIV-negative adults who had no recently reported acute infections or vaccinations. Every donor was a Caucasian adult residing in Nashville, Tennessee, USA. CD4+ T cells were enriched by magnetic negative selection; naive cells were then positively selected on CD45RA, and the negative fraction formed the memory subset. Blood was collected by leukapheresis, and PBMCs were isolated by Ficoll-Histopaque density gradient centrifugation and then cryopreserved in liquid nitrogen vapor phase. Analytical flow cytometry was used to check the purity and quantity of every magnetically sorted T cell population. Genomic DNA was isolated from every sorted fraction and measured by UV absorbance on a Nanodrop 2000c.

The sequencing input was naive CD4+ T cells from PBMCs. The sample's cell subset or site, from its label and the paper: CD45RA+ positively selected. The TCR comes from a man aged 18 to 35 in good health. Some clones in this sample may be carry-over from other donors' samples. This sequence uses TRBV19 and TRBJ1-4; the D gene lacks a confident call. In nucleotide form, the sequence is TGTGCCAGTCTTGGCAGGCCAAATGAAAAACTGTTTTTT. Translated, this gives CASLGRPNEKLFF.